The sequence of this T cell receptor (beta chain) was determined in a study of T cell responses to AZD1222 COVID-19 vaccine. Regarding the study as a whole: Repertoires were obtained only post-peak T cell response. Increased Spike-specific TCR breadth and depth were observed after two AZD1222 doses. The donor group comprised mostly white British people and more females; the analysis possibly underestimated clonal diversity.

The germline V and J ends were trimmed by 2 bases and 8 bases, with 7 bases remaining between them. CDR3 length equals 12 residues. CDR1 is LGHDT, CDR2 YNNKEL, per germline (reference sequence). Concerning this clone: What it binds is not known.

Timing groups of about 4 and about 12 weeks for second doses were pooled. Generated by immunoSEQ multiplex PCR, the TCRdb table keeps only in-frame clones and is missing some. Here the sample spans 100,000 to 150,000 clones, roughly 92% being singletons. The gene calls are TRBV3-1 (or the pseudogene TRBV3-2) and TRBJ2-1; the D is unclear. This TCR was recovered from an adult who received the AZD1222 COVID-19 vaccine. The source was peripheral blood, collected 28 days after the second AZD1222 dose. CDR3 amino acids: CASSQLPDEQFF. Here the CDR3 DNA reads TGTGCCAGCAGCCAACTCCCCGATGAGCAGTTCTTC.